These 12 T cell receptor beta chains originate from one sample sequenced in a study of blood T cell repertoires in COVID-19. This table comes from immunoSEQ multiplex PCR, and its TCRdb copy is limited to in-frame clones, with some not included. This sample has some 40,000 clones; about four fifths occur once, and the top ten carry roughly 15%. Specimen: peripheral blood. The receptors stem from a man between 45 and 60 years old with active or convalescent COVID-19.

The J gene is TRBJ2-7, the V gene TRBV5-1, with TRBD1 matching 9 bases. With 6 bases clipped from V and 2 bases from J, the junction kept 12 bases outside the gene matches. This CDR3 spans 16 amino acids. CDR1 and CDR2 (germline): SGHRS, YFSETQ. CDR3 region: CASNERTGVRTYEQYF. The CDR3 DNA is TGCGCCAGCAACGAGCGGACAGGGGTTAGGACCTACGAGCAGTACTTC.

About this clone itself: The same CDR3 arises from other DNA sequences in this sample as well. V usage is TRBV5-4 and J usage is TRBJ1-1, with a weak D call TRBD1 (6 bases). This CDR3 is built from 14 residues. V was clipped by 0 bases and J by 5 bases, with 11 bases between them. Germline lookup yields CDR1 SGHNT and CDR2 YYREEE (reference sequence). The CDR3 nucleotides read TGTGCCAGCAGCTTGGCCAGGGGTGGGACTGAAGCTTTCTTT. This codes for CASSLARGGTEAFF.

CDR3 bases: TGTGCCAGCTCGCTAATTCGGACCGGGGAGCTGTTTTTT. This translates into CASSLIRTGELFF. The genes are TRBV6-5 and TRBJ2-2, with D uncertain. Germline values: CDR1 MNHEY, CDR2 SVGAGI. The CDR3 is 13 amino acids. V was clipped by 8 bases and J by 5 bases, with 12 bases between them.

The rearrangement joins TRBV27 to TRBJ1-1; no clear D. Germline V CDR1 and CDR2: MNHEY, SMNVEV (reference sequence). The CDR3 covers 13 residues. Trimming left V 6 bases short and J 0 bases short, with 8 bases between. The chain's CDR3 is CASSRRVNTEAFF. CDR3 DNA sequence: TGTGCCAGCAGCCGCCGGGTGAACACTGAAGCTTTCTTT.

The chain is built from TRBV9 and TRBJ2-5, with D unresolved. CDR1 and CDR2 from the germline V gene are SGDLS and YYNGEE. The CDR3 loop spans 12 amino acids. V was trimmed by 1 base and J by 5 bases, leaving 6 bases between them. The DNA for the CDR3 is TGTGCCAGCAGCGTACAGGATGAGACCCAGTACTTC. It encodes CASSVQDETQYF.

The chain combines TRBV5-1 with TRBJ2-7, with 7 bases matching TRBD1. V lost 0 bases, J lost 0 bases, and 9 bases stayed unmatched. The germline V gene encodes CDR1 SGHRS and CDR2 YFSETQ. The CDR3 length is 17 residues. CDR3 protein: CASSLGGGHRSSYEQYF. In DNA, the CDR3 is TGCGCCAGCAGCTTGGGAGGGGGCCACCGGAGCTCCTACGAGCAGTACTTC.

This chain joins TRBV2 and TRBJ2-1, with D uncertain. Per germline, CDR1 SNHLY and CDR2 FYNNEI. V lost 7 bases and J 5 bases, leaving 12 bases between the germline ends. CDR3 length equals 13 residues. The CDR3 region is CASNRVNNNEQFF. CDR3 DNA: TGTGCCAGCAACCGAGTGAATAACAATGAGCAGTTCTTC.

This chain links TRBV12-5 with TRBJ1-5; D is ambiguous. From germline, CDR1 is LGHNT and CDR2 FRNRAP. The V end lost 5 bases, the J end lost 11 bases, and 13 bases lay between the germline ends. CDR3 length: 12 amino acids. The DNA for the CDR3 is TGTGCTAGTGGTACGTCCGTGGCAGCCCAGCATTTT. This translates into CASGTSVAAQHF. Full variable domain (missing parts from reference TRBV12-5 and TRBJ1-5): DARVTQTPRHKVTEMGQEVTMRCQPILGHNTVFWYRQTMMQGLELLAYFRNRAPLDDSGMPKDRFSAEMPDATLATLKIQPSEPRDSAVYFCASGTSVAAQHFGDGTRLSIL.

The V and J genes are TRBV5-6 and TRBJ2-2; D might be TRBD2 (5 bases). Germline CDR1 and CDR2: SGHDT and YYEEEE. This CDR3 comprises 16 residues. V lost 6 bases to trimming and J lost 2 bases, with 17 bases between them. The CDR3 loop is CASTHRDRGNTGELFF. DNA for the CDR3: TGTGCCAGCACCCACCGAGATCGGGGAAACACCGGGGAGCTGTTTTTT.

The chain couples TRBV11-2 to TRBJ1-1, with TRBD1 as a possible D gene (6 bases). Germline V gene data show CDR1 as SGHAT and CDR2 as FQNNGV. V lost 5 bases and J 3 bases, leaving 16 bases between the germline ends. CDR3 length equals 15 residues. In DNA form, the CDR3 reads TGTGCCAGCAGCCCGCAAGGGGGGAGGGACACTGAAGCTTTCTTT. It specifies CASSPQGGRDTEAFF. The entire variable domain, with the rest obtained from reference TRBV11-2 and TRBJ1-1, is as follows: EAGVAQSPRYKIIEKRQSVAFWCNPISGHATLYWYQQILGQGPKLLIQFQNNGVVDDSQLPKDRFSAERLKGVDSTLKIQPAKLEDSAVYLCASSPQGGRDTEAFFGQGTRLTVV.

This rearrangement joins TRBV10-3 to TRBJ1-1; D may be TRBD1 (5 bases). Germline CDR1 reads ENHRY; CDR2 reads SYGVKD. The CDR3 has 13 residues. Trimming stripped 8 bases from V and 7 bases from J, with 17 bases between. For the CDR3, the DNA is TGTGCCATCGATTCAGGGACTTCTCGTGAAGCTTTCTTT. Protein: CAIDSGTSREAFF.

V and J are TRBV5-4 and TRBJ2-2, with 9 bases identical to TRBD1. The germline CDR1 and CDR2 sequences are SGHNT and YYREEE (reference sequence). V gave up 3 bases and J gave up 4 bases; unmatched junction bases: 4. This CDR3 contains 15 residues. Written as DNA, the CDR3 is TGTGCCAGCAGCTGGGACAGGGTAGGCACCGGGGAGCTGTTTTTT. As protein: CASSWDRVGTGELFF.